This T cell receptor beta chain was found in a study of cytomegalovirus exposure and HLA in healthy donors. Overall study results and limits: Analyzed later, association rates of TCRs varied across HLA loci, with DRB1 most and HLA-C fewest.

The CDR3 is made up of 15 amino acids. Germline V gene data show CDR1 as SNHLY and CDR2 as FYNNEI. Trimming took off 6 bases at V and 4 bases at J, with 16 bases between the two ends. Comments on this clone: Its specificity is unknown.

PCR used 60 Vbeta primers and 13 Jbeta primers. Assay: immunoSEQ multiplex PCR; the TCRdb copy retains only in-frame clones and omits some. The sample yields 95,000 to 110,000 clones, 66% seen once. The rearrangement uses TRBV2 and TRBJ2-1; no definite D call. This TCR was recovered from a woman in her forties or fifties in good health and CMV-seronegative. What was sequenced was PBMCs. CDR3 sequence: CASRSTRFGYNEQFF. DNA for the CDR3: TGTGCCAGCAGGAGCACGAGATTCGGGTACAATGAGCAGTTCTTC.